Given below is one T cell receptor beta chain in context. The sample originates from a study of control samples from healthy donors and cancer patients. Some clones are missing from TCRdb's copy, which holds only in-frame ones; the method was immunoSEQ multiplex PCR. The table records 100,000 to 150,000 clones, over 85% of them present only once. CDR1 and CDR2 (germline): MNHEY, SVGAGI. This CDR3 spans 14 amino acids. V shed 7 bases and J shed 1 base, with 10 bases lying between them. The sequenced material came from PBMCs. The chain links TRBV6-5 to TRBJ2-2; D possibly matches TRBD1 or TRBD2 (5 bases each). This TCR came from a man aged 50 to 60 with head and neck cancer. The CDR3 here is CASTPGGNTGELFF. The CDR3 DNA reads as TGTGCCAGCACCCCTGGGGGGAACACCGGGGAGCTGTTTTTT.